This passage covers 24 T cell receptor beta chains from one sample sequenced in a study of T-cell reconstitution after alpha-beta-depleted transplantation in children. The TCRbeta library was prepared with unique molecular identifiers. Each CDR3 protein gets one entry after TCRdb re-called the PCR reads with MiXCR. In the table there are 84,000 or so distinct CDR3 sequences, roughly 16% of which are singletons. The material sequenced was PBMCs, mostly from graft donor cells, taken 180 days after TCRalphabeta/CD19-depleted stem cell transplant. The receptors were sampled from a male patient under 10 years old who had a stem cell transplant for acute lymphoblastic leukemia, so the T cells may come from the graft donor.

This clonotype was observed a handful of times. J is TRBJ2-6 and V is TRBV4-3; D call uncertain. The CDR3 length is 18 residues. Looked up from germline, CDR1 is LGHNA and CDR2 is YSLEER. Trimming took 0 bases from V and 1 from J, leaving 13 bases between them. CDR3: CASSQDPLGGSGANVLTF. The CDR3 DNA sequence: TGCGCCAGCAGCCAAGATCCCTTGGGCGGATCTGGGGCCAACGTCCTGACTTTC.

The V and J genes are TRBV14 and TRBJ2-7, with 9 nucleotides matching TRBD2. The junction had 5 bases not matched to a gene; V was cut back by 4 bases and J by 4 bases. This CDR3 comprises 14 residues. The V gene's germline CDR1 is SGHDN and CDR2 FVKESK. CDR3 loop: CASSPIAGVYEQYF. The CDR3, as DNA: TGTGCCAGCAGCCCGATAGCGGGAGTTTACGAGCAGTACTTC.

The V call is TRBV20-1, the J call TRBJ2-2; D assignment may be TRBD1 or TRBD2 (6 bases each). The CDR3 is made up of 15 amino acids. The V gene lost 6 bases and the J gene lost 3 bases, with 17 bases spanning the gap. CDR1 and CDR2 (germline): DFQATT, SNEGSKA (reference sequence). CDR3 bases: TGCAGTGCCGAAATGGGGGGCTGGGACACCGGGGAGCTGTTTTTT. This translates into CSAEMGGWDTGELFF.

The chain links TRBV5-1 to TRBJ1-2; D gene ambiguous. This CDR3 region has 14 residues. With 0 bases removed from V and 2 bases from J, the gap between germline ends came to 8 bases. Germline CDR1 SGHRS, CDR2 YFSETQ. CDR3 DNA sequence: TGCGCCAGCAGCTTGGCCACTGCCAACTATGGCTACACCTTC. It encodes CASSLATANYGYTF.

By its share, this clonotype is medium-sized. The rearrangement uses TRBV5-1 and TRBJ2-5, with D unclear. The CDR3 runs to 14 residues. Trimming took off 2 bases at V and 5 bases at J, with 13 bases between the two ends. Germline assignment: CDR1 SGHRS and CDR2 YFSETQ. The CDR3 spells CASSFLSDRETQYF. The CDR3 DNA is TGCGCCAGCAGCTTCTTATCCGACCGGGAGACCCAGTACTTC.

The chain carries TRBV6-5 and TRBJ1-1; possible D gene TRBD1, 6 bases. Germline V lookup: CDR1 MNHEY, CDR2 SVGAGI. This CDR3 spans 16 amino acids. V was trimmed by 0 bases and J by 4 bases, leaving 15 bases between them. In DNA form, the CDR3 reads TGTGCCAGCAGTTACTCGGGGGGCGCCAATCCCACTGAAGCTTTCTTT. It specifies CASSYSGGANPTEAFF.

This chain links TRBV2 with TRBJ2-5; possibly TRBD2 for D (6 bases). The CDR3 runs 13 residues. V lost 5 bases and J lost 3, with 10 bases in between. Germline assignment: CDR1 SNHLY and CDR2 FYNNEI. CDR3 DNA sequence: TGTGCCAGCAGTCGGGACTTAAAAGAGACCCAGTACTTC. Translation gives CASSRDLKETQYF.

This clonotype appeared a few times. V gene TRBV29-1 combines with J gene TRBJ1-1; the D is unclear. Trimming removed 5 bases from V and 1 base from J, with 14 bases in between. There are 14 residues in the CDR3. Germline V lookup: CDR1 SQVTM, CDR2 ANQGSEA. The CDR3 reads CSVNRGPTNTEAFF. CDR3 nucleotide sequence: TGCAGCGTTAATCGAGGACCCACGAACACTGAAGCTTTCTTT.

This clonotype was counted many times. The DNA of the CDR3 is TGCAGTGCCCGACCTGGCGGCATACTCGGAAACACCATATATTTT. Protein product: CSARPGGILGNTIYF. This rearrangement joins TRBV20-1 to TRBJ1-3; no firm D call. The CDR3 has 15 residues. Germline loops: CDR1 DFQATT, CDR2 SNEGSKA (reference sequence). The V and J ends lost 6 bases and 4 bases respectively, with 19 bases between them.

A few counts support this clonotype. CDR3 residues: CASSLGDSLGGYTF. The CDR3, as DNA: TGTGCCAGCAGCTTAGGGGACTCTTTGGGAGGCTACACCTTC. This chain connects TRBV7-8 to TRBJ1-2; TRBD1 might be the D (5 bases). This CDR3 contains 14 residues. V was trimmed by 1 base and J by 8 bases, leaving 14 bases between them. Germline CDR1 reads SGHVS; CDR2 reads FQNEAQ.

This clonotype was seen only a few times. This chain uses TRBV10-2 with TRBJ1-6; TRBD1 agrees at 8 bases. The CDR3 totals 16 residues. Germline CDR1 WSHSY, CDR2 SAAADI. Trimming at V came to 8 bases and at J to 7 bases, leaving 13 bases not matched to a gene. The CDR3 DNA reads TGCGCCAGCGGGTTATCCCAGGGGGCGCTGAATTCACCCCTCCACTTT. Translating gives CASGLSQGALNSPLHF.

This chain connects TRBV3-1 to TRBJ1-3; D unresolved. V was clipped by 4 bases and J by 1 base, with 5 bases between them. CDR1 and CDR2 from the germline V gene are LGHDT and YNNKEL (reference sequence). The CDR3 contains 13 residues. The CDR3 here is CASSPESGNTIYF. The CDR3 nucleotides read TGTGCCAGCAGCCCCGAATCTGGAAACACCATATATTTT.

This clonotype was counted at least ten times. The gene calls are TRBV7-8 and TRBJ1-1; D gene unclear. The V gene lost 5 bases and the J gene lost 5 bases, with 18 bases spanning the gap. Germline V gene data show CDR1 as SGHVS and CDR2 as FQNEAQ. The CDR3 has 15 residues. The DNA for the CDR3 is TGTGCCAGCAGCCCCCGACGGGGTAAGGATACTGAAGCTTTCTTT. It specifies CASSPRRGKDTEAFF.

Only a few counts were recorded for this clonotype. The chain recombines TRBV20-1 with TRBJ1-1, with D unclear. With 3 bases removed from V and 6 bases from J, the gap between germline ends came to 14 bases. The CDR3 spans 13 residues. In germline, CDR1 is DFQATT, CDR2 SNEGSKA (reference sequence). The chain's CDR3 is CSASPSIRAEAFF. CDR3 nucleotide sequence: TGCAGTGCTAGTCCGTCTATCCGCGCTGAAGCTTTCTTT.

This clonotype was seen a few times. CDR3 loop: CASSYGGPLQGANEKLFF. In nucleotides, the CDR3 is TGTGCCAGCAGTTATGGGGGACCCCTTCAGGGAGCTAATGAAAAACTGTTTTTT. V and J are TRBV12-3 or TRBV12-4 and TRBJ1-4; D might be TRBD1 (5 bases). Trimming removed 4 bases from V and 3 bases from J, with 21 bases in between. This CDR3 region has 18 residues.

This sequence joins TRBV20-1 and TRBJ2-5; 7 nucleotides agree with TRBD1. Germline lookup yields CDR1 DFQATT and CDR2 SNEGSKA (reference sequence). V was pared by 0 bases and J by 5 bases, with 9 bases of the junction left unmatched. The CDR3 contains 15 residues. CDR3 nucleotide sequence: TGCAGTGCTAGAGATCGGGACAGTGGCCTGGAGACCCAGTACTTC. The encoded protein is CSARDRDSGLETQYF.

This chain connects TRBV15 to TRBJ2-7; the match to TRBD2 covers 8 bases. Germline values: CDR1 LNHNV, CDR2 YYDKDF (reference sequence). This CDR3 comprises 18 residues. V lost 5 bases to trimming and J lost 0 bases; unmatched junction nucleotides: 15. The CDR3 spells CATSSGLVGRSGSYEQYF. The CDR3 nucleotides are TGTGCCACCAGCTCGGGACTAGTGGGAAGATCAGGCTCCTACGAGCAGTACTTC.

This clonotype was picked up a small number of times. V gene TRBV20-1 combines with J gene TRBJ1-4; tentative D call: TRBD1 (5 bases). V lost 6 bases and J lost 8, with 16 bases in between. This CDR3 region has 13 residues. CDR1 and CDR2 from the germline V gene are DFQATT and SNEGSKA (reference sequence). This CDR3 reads CSARRGAGEKLFF. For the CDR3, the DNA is TGCAGTGCCAGACGAGGGGCTGGAGAAAAACTGTTTTTT.

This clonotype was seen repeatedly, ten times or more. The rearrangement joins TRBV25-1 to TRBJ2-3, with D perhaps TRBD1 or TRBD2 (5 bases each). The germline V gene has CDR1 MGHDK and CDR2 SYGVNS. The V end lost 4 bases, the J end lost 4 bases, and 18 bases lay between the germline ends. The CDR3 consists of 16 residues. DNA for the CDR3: TGTGCCAGCAGTGCGGCCGGGACCGGATTTTCAGATACGCAGTATTTT. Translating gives CASSAAGTGFSDTQYF.

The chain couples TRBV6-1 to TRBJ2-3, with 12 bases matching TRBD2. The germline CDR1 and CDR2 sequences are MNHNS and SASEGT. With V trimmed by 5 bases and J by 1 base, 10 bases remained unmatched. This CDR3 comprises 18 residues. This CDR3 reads CASSREPLAGGGTDTQYF. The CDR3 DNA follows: TGTGCCAGCAGTCGAGAACCCCTAGCGGGGGGGGGCACAGATACGCAGTATTTT.

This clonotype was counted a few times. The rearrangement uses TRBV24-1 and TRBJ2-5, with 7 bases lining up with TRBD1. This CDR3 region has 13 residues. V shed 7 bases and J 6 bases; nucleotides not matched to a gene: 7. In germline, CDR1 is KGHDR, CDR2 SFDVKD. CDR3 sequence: CATSLRGSKTQYF. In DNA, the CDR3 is TGTGCCACCAGCCTCAGGGGGAGCAAGACCCAGTACTTC.

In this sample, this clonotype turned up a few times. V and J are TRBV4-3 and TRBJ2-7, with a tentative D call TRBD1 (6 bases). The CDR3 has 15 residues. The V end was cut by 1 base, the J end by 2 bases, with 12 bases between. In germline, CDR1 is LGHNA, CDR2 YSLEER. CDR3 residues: CASSQVFRGTYEQYF. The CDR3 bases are TGCGCCAGCAGCCAAGTTTTTAGGGGGACCTACGAGCAGTACTTC.

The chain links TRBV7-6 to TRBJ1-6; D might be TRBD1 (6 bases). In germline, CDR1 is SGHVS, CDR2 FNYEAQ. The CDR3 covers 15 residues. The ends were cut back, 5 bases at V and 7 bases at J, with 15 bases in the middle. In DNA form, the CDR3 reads TGTGCCAGCAGCCAAGGGGGGACCGAAAATTCACCCCTCCACTTT. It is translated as CASSQGGTENSPLHF.

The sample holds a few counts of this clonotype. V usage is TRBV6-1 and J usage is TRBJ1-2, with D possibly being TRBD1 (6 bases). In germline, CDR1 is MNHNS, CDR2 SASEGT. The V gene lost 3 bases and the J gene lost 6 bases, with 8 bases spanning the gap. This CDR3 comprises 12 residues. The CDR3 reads CASSDRGHGYTF. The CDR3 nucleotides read TGTGCCAGCAGTGACAGGGGTCATGGCTACACCTTC.